The next 25 T cell receptor beta chains were all read from a single sample in a study of T cells in Graves' hyperthyroidism and ophthalmopathy. The CDR3 regions of TCR beta were amplified from RNA transcripts. The HTBI primer set served for first-round RT-PCR of the TCR CDR3. TCRdb analysed the multiplex PCR reads with MiXCR anew, one entry per CDR3 protein. The top ten hold approximately 11% of the sample, which has more than 300,000 distinct CDR3 sequences, roughly 14% seen once. Specimen: blood. The receptors come from a woman aged 55-75 years with Graves' hyperthyroidism.

In this sample, this clonotype turned up many times. The rearrangement links TRBV11-3 to TRBJ2-2; D gene ambiguous. Germline V gives CDR1 SGHNT, CDR2 YENEEA. Trimming pared 1 base from V and 3 bases from J, leaving 3 bases between. The CDR3 sequence is 13 residues long. The CDR3 reads CASSLAYTGELFF. DNA of the CDR3: TGTGCCAGCAGCTTAGCGTACACCGGGGAGCTGTTTTTT.

The sample holds many counts of this clonotype. The chain combines TRBV3-1 with TRBJ2-7, with D possibly matching TRBD2 (5 bases). V lost 0 bases and J lost 3, with 9 bases in between. CDR1 is LGHDT and CDR2 is YNNKEL in the germline V gene (reference sequence). The CDR3 spans 14 residues. DNA for the CDR3: TGTGCCAGCAGCCAAGATGGACTGGACTACGAGCAGTACTTC. Protein product: CASSQDGLDYEQYF.

This chain connects TRBV4-1 to TRBJ2-7; no firm D call. V was trimmed by 3 bases and J by 7 bases, leaving 10 bases between them. Germline lookup yields CDR1 MGHRA and CDR2 YSYEKL. The CDR3 extends over 12 amino acids. The CDR3 spells CASSHTGNEQYF. The CDR3 DNA reads TGCGCCAGCAGCCATACTGGTAATGAGCAGTACTTC.

Regarding this clonotype: A read error is possible here, since a much larger clone lies one base away. The chain employs TRBV18 and TRBJ1-3; D not certain. This CDR3 is 14 amino acids long. Germline V gene data show CDR1 as KGHSH and CDR2 as LQKENI. V was shortened by 3 bases and J by 4 bases, with 10 bases between the two germline ends. The CDR3: CASSPELEGNTIYF. The CDR3 coding sequence is TGTGCCAGCTCACCTGAGCTGGAGGGAAACACCATATATTTT.

This clonotype showed up many times. V is TRBV28 and J is TRBJ2-7; maybe TRBD2 (7 bases). Germline loops: CDR1 MDHEN, CDR2 SYDVKM. This CDR3 comprises 16 residues. V gave up 6 bases and J gave up 2 bases, with 20 bases separating them. The CDR3 region has the DNA TGTGCCAGCAGCGCTAGGGGGGGGGACAAAGCCTACGAGCAGTACTTC. It specifies CASSARGGDKAYEQYF. The full variable domain, completed using reference TRBV28 and TRBJ2-7, is DVKVTQSSRYLVKRTGEKVFLECVQDMDHENMFWYRQDPGLGLRLIYFSYDVKMKEKGDIPEGYSVSREKKERFSLILESASTNQTSMYLCASSARGGDKAYEQYFGPGTRLTVT.

In its sample, this clonotype was seen many times. The chain recombines TRBV6-1 with TRBJ1-2; D remains ambiguous. This CDR3 contains 14 residues. V was shortened by 2 bases and J by 4 bases, with 11 bases between the two germline ends. Germline V gene sequence: CDR1 MNHNS, CDR2 SASEGT. The CDR3 nucleotides are TGTGCCAGCAGTGAATGGAAAGCCTCCTATGGCTACACCTTC. It encodes CASSEWKASYGYTF.

This clonotype was observed at least ten times. The chain has TRBV5-1 and TRBJ2-1; TRBD2 matches at 12 bases. This CDR3 is built from 15 residues. Per germline, CDR1 SGHRS and CDR2 YFSETQ. V dropped 4 bases and J dropped 7; count of bases not matched to a gene: 6. In DNA form, the CDR3 reads TGCGCCAGCAGCATCCCTAGCGGGAGGGGGAATGAGCAGTTCTTC. The encoded protein is CASSIPSGRGNEQFF.

This clonotype was detected only a few times. This chain uses TRBV27 with TRBJ1-2; no firm D call. The CDR3 sequence is 14 residues long. Germline values: CDR1 MNHEY, CDR2 SMNVEV (reference sequence). V was cut by 3 bases and J by 4 bases, with 12 bases left in between. For the CDR3, the DNA is TGTGCCAGCAGTTTGAACAGCAGTCTCTATGGCTACACCTTC. It encodes CASSLNSSLYGYTF.

This clonotype came up many times. The V gene is TRBV5-1, the J gene TRBJ2-5; D perhaps matches TRBD1 (6 bases). The germline gives CDR1 SGHRS, CDR2 YFSETQ. The CDR3 runs to 16 residues. V gave up 4 bases and J gave up 5 bases, with 21 bases separating them. The CDR3 region is CASSPQVGLGGETQYF. The CDR3 DNA reads TGCGCCAGCAGCCCCCAGGTGGGGCTAGGGGGTGAGACCCAGTACTTC.

In this sample, this clonotype turned up many times. The rearrangement joins TRBV2 to TRBJ2-7; weak D call: TRBD1 (6 bases). Trimming pared 4 bases from V and 0 bases from J, leaving 10 bases between. The CDR3 totals 14 residues. Germline V CDR1 and CDR2: SNHLY, FYNNEI. CDR3 residues: CASSGGLRSYEQYF. CDR3 DNA sequence: TGTGCCAGCAGTGGGGGGCTCCGCTCCTACGAGCAGTACTTC. The variable domain in full, with the rest retrieved from reference TRBV2 and TRBJ2-7, is EPEVTQTPSHQVTQMGQEVILRCVPISNHLYFYWYRQILGQKVEFLVSFYNNEISEKSEIFDDQFSVERPDGSNFTLKIRSTKLEDSAMYFCASSGGLRSYEQYFGPGTRLTVT.

This clonotype was recorded many times. The V gene is TRBV30, the J gene TRBJ1-2; D call uncertain. Germline CDR1 reads GTSNPN; CDR2 reads SVGIG (reference sequence). Deletions cut 4 bases from V and 4 bases from J, with 10 bases between. This CDR3 comprises 12 residues. CDR3 sequence: CAWKGWGYGYTF. CDR3 sequence (DNA): TGTGCCTGGAAAGGCTGGGGCTATGGCTACACCTTC.

This clonotype was counted a few times. This chain links TRBV20-1 with TRBJ2-7; 10 bases are shared with TRBD1. This CDR3 has 16 residues. Germline loops: CDR1 DFQATT, CDR2 SNEGSKA (reference sequence). The ends lost 0 bases at V and 4 bases at J; junction bases unmatched: 9. The CDR3 sequence is CSARDLGGQGMYEQYF. The CDR3 DNA reads as TGCAGTGCTAGAGATCTCGGGGGACAGGGGATGTACGAGCAGTACTTC.

The chain is built from TRBV12-3 or TRBV12-4 and TRBJ2-1, with TRBD1 matching over 9 bases. The CDR3 is 13 residues long. The V gene end was trimmed by 2 bases and the J gene end by 15 bases; junction bases not matched to a gene: 8. CDR3 loop: CASSLSGTGKRFF. In nucleotides, the CDR3 is TGTGCCAGCAGTTTAAGTGGGACAGGGAAAAGGTTCTTC.

This clonotype was seen many times. This rearrangement joins TRBV3-1 to TRBJ2-7; D is unresolved. The CDR3 has 15 amino acids. From germline, CDR1 is LGHDT and CDR2 YNNKEL (reference sequence). The V gene lost 0 bases and the J gene lost 3 bases, with 12 bases spanning the gap. This CDR3 reads CASSQDRWVFYEQYF. The DNA of the CDR3 is TGTGCCAGCAGCCAAGATAGGTGGGTTTTCTACGAGCAGTACTTC.

This clonotype has a count of ten or more. V gene TRBV2 combines with J gene TRBJ1-2; no clear D gene. Germline CDR1 and CDR2: SNHLY and FYNNEI. The CDR3 runs 14 residues. V lost 3 bases, J lost 0 bases, and 8 bases lay in between. In DNA, the CDR3 is TGTGCCAGCAGTGAGTCGCAAACTAACTATGGCTACACCTTC. Encoded protein: CASSESQTNYGYTF. Looking up the rest from reference TRBV2 and TRBJ1-2 gives the full variable domain: EPEVTQTPSHQVTQMGQEVILRCVPISNHLYFYWYRQILGQKVEFLVSFYNNEISEKSEIFDDQFSVERPDGSNFTLKIRSTKLEDSAMYFCASSESQTNYGYTFGSGTRLTVV.

The sample holds a few counts of this clonotype. This chain links TRBV9 with TRBJ2-3; 7 positions agree with TRBD2. Germline V gene data show CDR1 as SGDLS and CDR2 as YYNGEE. Trimming at V came to 3 bases and at J to 8 bases, leaving 12 bases not matched to a gene. The CDR3 is 15 residues long. The CDR3 spells CASSDLGARGVTQYF. CDR3 DNA sequence: TGTGCCAGCAGCGACCTCGGGGCCCGGGGGGTTACGCAGTATTTT.

The chain has TRBV4-2 and TRBJ2-3, with 8 positions matching TRBD2. The V gene's germline CDR1 is LGHNA and CDR2 YNFKEQ. V was clipped by 3 bases and J by 3 bases; unmatched bases: 11. This CDR3 spans 17 amino acids. CDR3 residues: CASSQPAGASGTDTQYF. CDR3 bases: TGTGCCAGCAGCCAGCCGGCTGGGGCTAGCGGGACAGATACGCAGTATTTT.

This clonotype was picked up many times. The chain uses TRBV27 and TRBJ2-1; either TRBD1 or TRBD2 may supply D (6 bases each). Germline V gene lookup returns CDR1 MNHEY and CDR2 SMNVEV (reference sequence). V was pared by 8 bases and J by 7 bases, with 18 bases between. The CDR3 is made up of 14 amino acids. In DNA, the CDR3 is TGTGCCAGCGGAGCGAGGGGGGCGGGTAATGAGCAGTTCTTC. Translating gives CASGARGAGNEQFF.

This clonotype appeared many times. V gene TRBV2 combines with J gene TRBJ2-2, with D possibly being TRBD1 (6 bases). This CDR3 has 13 amino acids. The V end lost 6 bases, the J end lost 4 bases, and 9 bases lay between the germline ends. The germline CDR1 and CDR2 sequences are SNHLY and FYNNEI. CDR3 nucleotide sequence: TGTGCCAGCAGGGGACAAGCCACCGGGGAGCTGTTTTTT. Amino acid sequence: CASRGQATGELFF.

This chain uses TRBV7-3 with TRBJ2-1, with 8 nucleotides matching TRBD2. J lost 2 bases, V lost 0 bases, and 0 bases had no gene match. The CDR3 loop spans 15 amino acids. The germline CDR1 and CDR2 sequences are SGHTA and FQGTGA. CDR3 region: CASSLTGRAYNEQFF. The CDR3 DNA is TGTGCCAGCAGCTTAACCGGGAGGGCCTACAATGAGCAGTTCTTC.

There are many counts of this clonotype. The chain combines TRBV5-1 with TRBJ2-3; D is uncertain. V was clipped by 4 bases and J by 2 bases, with 14 bases between them. CDR3 length: 15 amino acids. Germline CDR1 SGHRS, CDR2 YFSETQ. CDR3 in amino acids: CASSRVGQDTDTQYF. The CDR3 DNA reads as TGCGCCAGCAGCCGGGTCGGTCAGGACACAGATACGCAGTATTTT.

J is TRBJ2-1 and V is TRBV19, with TRBD2 identical over 15 bases. J lost 0 bases, V lost 5 bases, and 2 bases had no gene match. There are 17 residues in the CDR3. Per germline, CDR1 LNHDA and CDR2 SQIVND (reference sequence). The CDR3 is CASSVGLAGGSYNEQFF. The DNA of the CDR3 is TGTGCCAGTAGTGTGGGACTAGCGGGAGGCTCCTACAATGAGCAGTTCTTC. Variable domain in full (rest from reference TRBV19 and TRBJ2-1): DGGITQSPKYLFRKEGQNVTLSCEQNLNHDAMYWYRQDPGQGLRLIYYSQIVNDFQKGDIAEGYSVSREKKESFPLTVTSAQKNPTAFYLCASSVGLAGGSYNEQFFGPGTRLTVL.

This clonotype was seen just once. The gene calls are TRBV29-1 and TRBJ2-1, with 11 nucleotides matching TRBD2. V lost 3 bases and J lost 2; bases outside the gene matches: 12. Germline-derived CDR1 and CDR2 are SQVTM and ANQGSEA. The CDR3 consists of 18 residues. The CDR3 coding sequence is TGCAGCGTTGAGGGGACTAGCGGCTCAATAGGGGCCTACAATGAGCAGTTCTTC. It translates to CSVEGTSGSIGAYNEQFF.

V and J are TRBV24-1 and TRBJ1-5; D might be TRBD1 (5 bases). From germline, CDR1 is KGHDR and CDR2 SFDVKD. V lost 6 bases to trimming and J lost 1 base, with 9 bases between them. The CDR3 has 14 amino acids. The CDR3: CATSLGLSNQPQHF. The CDR3 nucleotides read TGTGCCACCAGTTTGGGACTAAGCAATCAGCCCCAGCATTTT.

The CDR3 protein is CASSYQVEQFF. In nucleotides, the CDR3 is TGTGCCAGCAGTTACCAGGTAGAGCAGTTCTTC. The V gene is TRBV6-5, the J gene TRBJ2-1; D gene unclear. The V and J ends lost 2 bases and 10 bases respectively, with 6 bases between them. CDR1 MNHEY and CDR2 SVGAGI come from the germline V gene. This CDR3 comprises 11 residues.